This T cell receptor beta chain was captured by sequencing in a study of response to subunit inactivated influenza vaccine. TCRdb re-called the RT-PCR reads through MiXCR, storing one row per CDR3 protein. The sample holds fewer than 400,000 distinct CDR3 sequences; 21% are singletons and the top ten take more than 8.5%. The table lists this clonotype with a few counts. What it binds is unknown. Overall study results and limits: The authors suggested that every seasonal influenza vaccination recruits few new T cells.

This material consisted of PBMCs from blood, taken approximately 22 months after vaccination. This receptor was taken from a man in his fifties or sixties who received an inactivated influenza vaccine.

The CDR3 reads CASSFYVTDTQYF. The CDR3 DNA sequence: TGTGCCAGCAGCTTTTATGTAACAGATACGCAGTATTTT. The chain combines TRBV11-1 with TRBJ2-3; D is unclear. V was shortened by 3 bases and J by 3 bases, with 7 bases between the two germline ends. The CDR3 extends over 13 amino acids. Germline V gene lookup returns CDR1 SGHAT and CDR2 FQDESV (reference sequence).